This T cell receptor beta chain was documented in a study of T-cell reconstitution after alpha-beta-depleted transplantation in children. Overall study results and limits: Surviving recipient T cells and thymic progenitors underlay high day-60 TCRbeta diversity in some patients. Reportedly, alpha-beta T cells present about two months post-transplant originated from several hundred expanded clones of graft origin. Counts and diversity of T cells one year after transplant came mostly from newly produced T cells.

From germline, CDR1 is MNHEY and CDR2 SVGAGI. The CDR3 contains 18 residues. V was trimmed by 2 bases and J by 1 base, leaving 17 bases between them. This sample's TCRbeta library carried unique molecular identifier barcodes. TCRdb re-derived calls from the PCR reads in MiXCR, one entry per CDR3 protein. The sample holds 500,000 to 650,000 distinct CDR3 sequences, roughly 13% seen once. This clonotype was observed a handful of times. Its antigen is currently unknown. This TCR derives from a male patient between 5 and 17 years old who had a stem cell transplant for acute myeloid leukemia, so the T cells may come from the graft donor. Sequences were derived from PBMCs, mostly from graft donor cells, sampled 360 days after TCRalphabeta/CD19-depleted stem cell transplant. The chain combines TRBV6-5 with TRBJ2-2, with TRBD2 as a possible D gene (6 bases). The CDR3 is CASSYGDGLIRNTGELFF. In DNA form, the CDR3 reads TGTGCCAGCAGTTACGGGGACGGACTAATAAGGAACACCGGGGAGCTGTTTTTT.